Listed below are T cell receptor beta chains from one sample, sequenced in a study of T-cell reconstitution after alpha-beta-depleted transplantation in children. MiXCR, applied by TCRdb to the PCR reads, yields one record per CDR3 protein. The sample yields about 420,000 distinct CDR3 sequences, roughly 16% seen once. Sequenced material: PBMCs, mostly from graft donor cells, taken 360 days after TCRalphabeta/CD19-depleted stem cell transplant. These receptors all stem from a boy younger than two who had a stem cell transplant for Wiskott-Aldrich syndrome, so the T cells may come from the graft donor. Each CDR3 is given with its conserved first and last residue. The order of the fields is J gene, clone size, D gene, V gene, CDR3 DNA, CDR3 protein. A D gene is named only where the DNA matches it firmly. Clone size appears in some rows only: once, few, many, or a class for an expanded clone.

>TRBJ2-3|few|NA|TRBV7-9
TGTGCCAGCAGCTTAAATCGGGGAAGGGATACGCAGTATTTT
CASSLNRGRDTQYF
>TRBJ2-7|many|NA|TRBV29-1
TGCAGCGCCCGAACAGGGTCTAACGAGCAGTACTTC
CSARTGSNEQYF
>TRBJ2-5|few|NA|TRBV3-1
TGTGCCAGCAGCCAAGGAACTAGCCGGACCCAGTACTTC
CASSQGTSRTQYF
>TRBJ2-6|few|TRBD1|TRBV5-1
TGCGCCAGCAGCTTCAGCTCGACAGGGCGCTCTGGGGCCAACGTCCTGACTTTC
CASSFSSTGRSGANVLTF
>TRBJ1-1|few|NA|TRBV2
TGTGCCAGCAGTGAGGAAGGGGGATGGCGAACTGAAGCTTTCTTT
CASSEEGGWRTEAFF
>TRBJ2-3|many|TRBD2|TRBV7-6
TGTGCCAGCAGCTTAGTGGCGGGAGGGAGAACAGATACGCAGTATTTT
CASSLVAGGRTDTQYF
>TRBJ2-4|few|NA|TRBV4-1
TGCGCCAGCAGCCAAGGACTAGGAGCCCCAACCAAAAACATTCAGTACTTC
CASSQGLGAPTKNIQYF
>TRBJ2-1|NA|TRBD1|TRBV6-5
TGTGCCAGCAGTTACGTGTTGTCAACAGGGGGCTCCTACAATGAGCAGTTCTTC
CASSYVLSTGGSYNEQFF
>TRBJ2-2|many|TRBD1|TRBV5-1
TGCGCCAGCAGCTTCGACAGGGGAGGCACCGGGGAGCTGTTTTTT
CASSFDRGGTGELFF
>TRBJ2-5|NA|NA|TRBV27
TGTGCCAGCAGCCCGGACACCTACCAAGAGACCCAGTACTTC
CASSPDTYQETQYF
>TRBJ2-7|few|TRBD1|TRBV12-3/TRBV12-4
TGTGCCAGCAGTTTTGGTGACAGGGCTCGTCCCAGCTCCTACGAGCAGTACTTC
CASSFGDRARPSSYEQYF
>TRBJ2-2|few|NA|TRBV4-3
TGCGCCAGCAGCCAAGTGTCCATCACCGGGGAGCTGTTTTTT
CASSQVSITGELFF
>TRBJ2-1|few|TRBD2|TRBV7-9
TGTGCCAGCAGCTTGTTCCTCTCTAGCGGGAGTTACAATGAGCAGTTCTTC
CASSLFLSSGSYNEQFF
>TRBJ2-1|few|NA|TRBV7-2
TGTGCCAGCAGCAAGGACATCCCCTCCTACAATGAGCAGTTCTTC
CASSKDIPSYNEQFF
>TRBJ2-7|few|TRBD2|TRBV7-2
TGTGCCAGCAGCAAACTAGCGGGAGGTACCTACGAGCAGTACTTC
CASSKLAGGTYEQYF
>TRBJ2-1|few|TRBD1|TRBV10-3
TGTGCCATCAGTTCACAGGGGGCAAGCGAGCAGTTCTTC
CAISSQGASEQFF
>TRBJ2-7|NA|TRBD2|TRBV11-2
TGTGCCAGCAGCTTAGACATCCTGGGACTAGCGAACACCTACGAGCAGTACTTC
CASSLDILGLANTYEQYF
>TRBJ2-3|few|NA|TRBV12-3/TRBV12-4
TGTGCCAGCAGTCCGTATCACTCCACAGATACGCAGTATTTT
CASSPYHSTDTQYF
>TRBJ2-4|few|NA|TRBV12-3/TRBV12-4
TGTGCCAGCAGAACAGGGATGAAAGGGCCAAACATTCAGTACTTC
CASRTGMKGPNIQYF
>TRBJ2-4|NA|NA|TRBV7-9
TGTGCCAGCAGCCCAACAGATCTAGCCAAAAACATTCAGTACTTC
CASSPTDLAKNIQYF
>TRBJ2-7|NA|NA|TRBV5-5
TGTGCCAGCAAGGGGGGGACAGGAGGAATCTACGAGCAGTACTTC
CASKGGTGGIYEQYF
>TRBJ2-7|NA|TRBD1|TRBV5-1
TGCGCCAGCAGCTTCAGGACAGGATACCTCCTCTCCTACGAGCAGTACTTC
CASSFRTGYLLSYEQYF
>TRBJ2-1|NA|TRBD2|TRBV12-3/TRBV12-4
TGTGCCAGCAGTTTGTGGGCCGTGGGACTAGCGGGGAATGAGCAGTTCTTC
CASSLWAVGLAGNEQFF
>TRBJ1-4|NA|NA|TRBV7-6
TGTGCCAGCAGCCAGCTAGGGTTTACTAATGAAAAACTGTTTTTT
CASSQLGFTNEKLFF
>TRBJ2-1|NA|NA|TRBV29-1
TGCAGCGTTGTGGTGGTGGGCCCCTCCTACAATGAGCAGTTCTTC
CSVVVVGPSYNEQFF
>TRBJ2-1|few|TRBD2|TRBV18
TGTGCCAGCTCACCTTGGGTAGCGGGAGATTCGTCCTACAATGAGCAGTTCTTC
CASSPWVAGDSSYNEQFF
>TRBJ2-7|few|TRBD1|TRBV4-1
TGCGCCAGCAGCCAAACAGGGGGCGGAACCTACGAGCAGTACTTC
CASSQTGGGTYEQYF